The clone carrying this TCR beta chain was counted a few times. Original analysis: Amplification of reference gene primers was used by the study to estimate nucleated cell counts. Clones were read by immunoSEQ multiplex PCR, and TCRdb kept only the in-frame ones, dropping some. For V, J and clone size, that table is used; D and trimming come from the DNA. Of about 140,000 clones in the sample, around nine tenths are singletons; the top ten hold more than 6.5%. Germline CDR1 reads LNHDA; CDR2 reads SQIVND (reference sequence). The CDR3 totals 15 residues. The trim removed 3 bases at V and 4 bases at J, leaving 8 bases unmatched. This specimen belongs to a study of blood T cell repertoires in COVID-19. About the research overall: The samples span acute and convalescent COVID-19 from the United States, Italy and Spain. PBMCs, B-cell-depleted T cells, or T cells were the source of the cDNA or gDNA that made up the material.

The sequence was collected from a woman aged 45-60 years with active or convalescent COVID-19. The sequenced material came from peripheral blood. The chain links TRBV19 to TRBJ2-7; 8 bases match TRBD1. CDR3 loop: CASSIPGTGAYEQYF. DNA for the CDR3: TGTGCCAGTAGTATCCCGGGGACAGGCGCGTACGAGCAGTACTTC.